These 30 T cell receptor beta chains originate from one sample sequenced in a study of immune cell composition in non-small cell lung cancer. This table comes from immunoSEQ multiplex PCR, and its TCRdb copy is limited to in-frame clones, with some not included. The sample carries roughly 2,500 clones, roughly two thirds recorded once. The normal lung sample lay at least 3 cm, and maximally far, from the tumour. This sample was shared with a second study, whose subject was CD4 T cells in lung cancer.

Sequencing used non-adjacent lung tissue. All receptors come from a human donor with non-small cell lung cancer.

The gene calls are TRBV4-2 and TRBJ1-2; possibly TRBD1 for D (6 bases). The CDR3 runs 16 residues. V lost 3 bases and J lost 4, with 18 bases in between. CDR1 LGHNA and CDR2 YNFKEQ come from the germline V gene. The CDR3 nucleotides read TGTGCCAGCAGCCATGATCCGGACCGGGACATCTATGGCTACACCTTC. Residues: CASSHDPDRDIYGYTF.

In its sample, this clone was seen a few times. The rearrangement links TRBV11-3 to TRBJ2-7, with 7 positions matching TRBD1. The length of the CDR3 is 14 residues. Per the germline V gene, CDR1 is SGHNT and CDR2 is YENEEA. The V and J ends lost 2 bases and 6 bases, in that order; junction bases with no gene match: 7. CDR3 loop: CASSLRGNRGEQYF. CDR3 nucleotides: TGTGCCAGCAGCTTAAGGGGTAACAGGGGCGAGCAGTACTTC.

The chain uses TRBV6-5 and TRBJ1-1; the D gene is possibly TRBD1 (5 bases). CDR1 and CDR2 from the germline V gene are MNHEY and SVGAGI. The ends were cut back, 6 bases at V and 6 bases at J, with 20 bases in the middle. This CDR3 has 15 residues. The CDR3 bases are TGTGCCAGCAGCCCTACTAATGCAGGGAGGGCTGAAGCTTTCTTT. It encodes CASSPTNAGRAEAFF.

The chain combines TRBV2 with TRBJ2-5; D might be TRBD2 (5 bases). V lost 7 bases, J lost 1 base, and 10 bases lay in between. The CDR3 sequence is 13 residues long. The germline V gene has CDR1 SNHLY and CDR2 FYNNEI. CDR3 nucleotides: TGTGCCAGCAATCCGCGGGTCCAAGAGACCCAGTACTTC. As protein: CASNPRVQETQYF.

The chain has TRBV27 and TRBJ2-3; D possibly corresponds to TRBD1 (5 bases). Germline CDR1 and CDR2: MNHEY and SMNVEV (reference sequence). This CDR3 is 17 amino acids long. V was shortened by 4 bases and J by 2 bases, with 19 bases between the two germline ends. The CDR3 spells CASSSVGQRGPTDTQYF. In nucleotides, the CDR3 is TGTGCCAGCAGTTCTGTGGGGCAGCGAGGCCCCACAGATACGCAGTATTTT.

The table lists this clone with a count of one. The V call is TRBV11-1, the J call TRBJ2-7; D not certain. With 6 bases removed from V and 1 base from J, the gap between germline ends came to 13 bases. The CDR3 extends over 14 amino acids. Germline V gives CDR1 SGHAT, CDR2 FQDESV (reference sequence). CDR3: CASSPSRVSYEQYF. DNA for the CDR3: TGTGCCAGCAGTCCGTCACGGGTATCCTACGAGCAGTACTTC.

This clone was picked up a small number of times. CDR3 region: CASSLDGGTRSNYGYTF. In nucleotides, the CDR3 is TGTGCCAGCAGCTTAGACGGAGGGACTCGGAGTAACTATGGCTACACCTTC. The chain combines TRBV7-2 with TRBJ1-2, with D possibly being TRBD1 (5 bases). The germline gives CDR1 SGHTA, CDR2 FQGNSA. The CDR3 extends over 17 amino acids. With 1 base removed from V and 1 base from J, the gap between germline ends came to 16 bases.

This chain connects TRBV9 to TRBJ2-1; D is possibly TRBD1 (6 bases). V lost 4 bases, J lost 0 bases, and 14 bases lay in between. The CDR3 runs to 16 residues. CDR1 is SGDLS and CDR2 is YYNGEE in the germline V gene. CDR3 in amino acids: CASSTRQASSYNEQFF. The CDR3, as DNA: TGTGCCAGCAGCACTAGACAGGCGAGCTCCTACAATGAGCAGTTCTTC. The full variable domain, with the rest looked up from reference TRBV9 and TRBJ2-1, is DSGVTQTPKHLITATGQRVTLRCSPRSGDLSVYWYQQSLDQGLQFLIQYYNGEERAKGNILERFSAQQFPDLHSELNLSSLELGDSALYFCASSTRQASSYNEQFFGPGTRLTVL.

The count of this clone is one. The CDR3 sequence: CASSYQGQGTDTQYF. The DNA for the CDR3 is TGTGCCAGCAGTTACCAGGGACAGGGGACAGATACGCAGTATTTT. The chain couples TRBV6-5 to TRBJ2-3, with TRBD1 identical over 10 bases. V was clipped by 2 bases and J by 3 bases; unmatched bases: 2. Germline lookup yields CDR1 MNHEY and CDR2 SVGAGI. CDR3 size: 15 residues.

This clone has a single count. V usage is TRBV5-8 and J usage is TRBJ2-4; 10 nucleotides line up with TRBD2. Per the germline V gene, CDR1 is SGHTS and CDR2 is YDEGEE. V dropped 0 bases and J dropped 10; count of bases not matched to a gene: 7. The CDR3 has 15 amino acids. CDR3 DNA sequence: TGTGCCAGCAGCTTGGCCGAGCGGGGGGGCCGTATTCAGTACTTC. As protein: CASSLAERGGRIQYF.

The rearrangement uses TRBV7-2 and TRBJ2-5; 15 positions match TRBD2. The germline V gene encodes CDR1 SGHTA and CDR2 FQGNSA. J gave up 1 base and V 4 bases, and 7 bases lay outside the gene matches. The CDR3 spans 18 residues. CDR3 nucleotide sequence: TGTGCCAGCAGCTGGCGGGGACTAGCGGGGGGTCCCCAAGAGACCCAGTACTTC. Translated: CASSWRGLAGGPQETQYF. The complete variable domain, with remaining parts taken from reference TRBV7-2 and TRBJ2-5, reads GAGVSQSPSNKVTEKGKDVELRCDPISGHTALYWYRQSLGQGLEFLIYFQGNSAPDKSGLPSDRFSAERTGGSVSTLTIQRTQQEDSAVYLCASSWRGLAGGPQETQYFGPGTRLLVL.

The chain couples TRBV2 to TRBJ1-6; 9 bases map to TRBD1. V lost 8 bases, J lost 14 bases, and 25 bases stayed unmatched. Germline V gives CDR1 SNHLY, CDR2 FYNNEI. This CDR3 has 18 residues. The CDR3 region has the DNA TGTGCCAGCTCTCCCGGGACAGGGCGTAATGTCCACACCCAGACCCTCCACTTT. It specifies CASSPGTGRNVHTQTLHF.

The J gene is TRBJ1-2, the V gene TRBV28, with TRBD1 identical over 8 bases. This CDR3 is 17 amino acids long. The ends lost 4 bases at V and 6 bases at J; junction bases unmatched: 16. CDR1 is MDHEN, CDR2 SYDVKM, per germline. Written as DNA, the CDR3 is TGTGCCAGCAGTTCCCCCGGACAGGGACCGTTGTTAGATGGCTACACCTTC. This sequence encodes CASSSPGQGPLLDGYTF.

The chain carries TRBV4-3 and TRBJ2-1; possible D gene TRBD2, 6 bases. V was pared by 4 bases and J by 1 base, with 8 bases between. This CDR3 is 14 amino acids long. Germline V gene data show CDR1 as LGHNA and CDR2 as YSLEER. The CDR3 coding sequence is TGCGCCAGCAGCCCCGGGGGTTCCTACAATGAGCAGTTCTTC. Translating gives CASSPGGSYNEQFF.

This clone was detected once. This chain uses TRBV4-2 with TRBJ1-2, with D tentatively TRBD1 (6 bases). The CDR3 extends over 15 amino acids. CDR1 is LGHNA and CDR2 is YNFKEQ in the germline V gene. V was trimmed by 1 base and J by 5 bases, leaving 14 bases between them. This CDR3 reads CASSQGGPREYGYTF. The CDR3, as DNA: TGTGCCAGCAGCCAAGGGGGGCCGAGAGAGTATGGCTACACCTTC.

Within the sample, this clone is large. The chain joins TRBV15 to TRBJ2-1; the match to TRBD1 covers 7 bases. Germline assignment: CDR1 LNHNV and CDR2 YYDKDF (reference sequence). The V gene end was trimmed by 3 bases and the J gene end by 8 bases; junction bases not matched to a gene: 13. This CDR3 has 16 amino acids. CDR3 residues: CATSSRQGSVRDEQFF. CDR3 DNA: TGTGCCACCAGCAGCCGACAGGGCAGTGTGCGGGATGAGCAGTTCTTC.

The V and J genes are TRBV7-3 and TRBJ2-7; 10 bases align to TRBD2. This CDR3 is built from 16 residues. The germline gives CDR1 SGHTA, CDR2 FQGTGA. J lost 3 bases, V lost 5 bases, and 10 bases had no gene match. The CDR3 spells CASSPLNRTSGYEQYF. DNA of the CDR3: TGTGCCAGCAGCCCTTTGAACCGGACTAGCGGCTACGAGCAGTACTTC.

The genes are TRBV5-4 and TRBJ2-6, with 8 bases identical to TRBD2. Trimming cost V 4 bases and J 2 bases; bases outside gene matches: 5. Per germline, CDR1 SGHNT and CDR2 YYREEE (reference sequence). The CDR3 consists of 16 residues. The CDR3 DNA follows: TGTGCCAGCAGCCGGGCCGGGGGGGCTGGGGCCAACGTCCTGACTTTC. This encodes CASSRAGGAGANVLTF.

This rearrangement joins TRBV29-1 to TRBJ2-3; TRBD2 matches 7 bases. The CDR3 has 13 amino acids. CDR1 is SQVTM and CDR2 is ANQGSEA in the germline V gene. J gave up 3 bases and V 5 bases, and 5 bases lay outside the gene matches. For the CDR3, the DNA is TGCAGCGTTACCGAGCGGGAAACAGATACGCAGTATTTT. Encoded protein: CSVTERETDTQYF.

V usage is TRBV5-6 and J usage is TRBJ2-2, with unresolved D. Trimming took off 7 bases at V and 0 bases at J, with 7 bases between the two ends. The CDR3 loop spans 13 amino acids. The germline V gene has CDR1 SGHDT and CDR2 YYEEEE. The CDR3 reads CASLLSNTGELFF. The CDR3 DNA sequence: TGTGCCAGCCTTCTTTCGAACACCGGGGAGCTGTTTTTT.

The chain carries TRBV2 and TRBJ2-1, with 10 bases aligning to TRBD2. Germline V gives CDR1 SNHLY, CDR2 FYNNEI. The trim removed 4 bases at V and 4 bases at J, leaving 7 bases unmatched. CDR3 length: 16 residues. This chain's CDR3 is CASSGQAGGKYNEQFF. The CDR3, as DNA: TGTGCCAGCAGTGGCCAAGCGGGGGGGAAGTACAATGAGCAGTTCTTC.

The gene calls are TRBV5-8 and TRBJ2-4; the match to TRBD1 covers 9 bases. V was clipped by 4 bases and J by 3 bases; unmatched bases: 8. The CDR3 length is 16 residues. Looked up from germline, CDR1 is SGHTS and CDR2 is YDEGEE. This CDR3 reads CASSEPGQGFKNIQYF. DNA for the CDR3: TGTGCCAGCAGCGAACCGGGACAGGGTTTCAAAAACATTCAGTACTTC. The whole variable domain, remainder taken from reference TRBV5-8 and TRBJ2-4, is EAGVTQSPTHLIKTRGQQATLRCSPISGHTSVYWYQQALGLGLQFLLWYDEGEERNRGNFPPRFSGRQFPNYSSELNVNALELEDSALYLCASSEPGQGFKNIQYFGAGTRLSVL.

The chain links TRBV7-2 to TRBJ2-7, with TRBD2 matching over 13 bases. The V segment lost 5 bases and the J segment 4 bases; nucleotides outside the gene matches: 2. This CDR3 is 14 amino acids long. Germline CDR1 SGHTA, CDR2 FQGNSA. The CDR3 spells CASSQTSGRYEQYF. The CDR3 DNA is TGTGCCAGCAGCCAGACTAGCGGGAGGTACGAGCAGTACTTC.

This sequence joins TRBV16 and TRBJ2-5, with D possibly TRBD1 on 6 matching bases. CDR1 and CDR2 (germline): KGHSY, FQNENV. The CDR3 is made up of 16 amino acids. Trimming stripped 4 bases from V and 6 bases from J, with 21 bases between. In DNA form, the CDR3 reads TGTGCCAGCAGCCGAAATACCCGGACAGACAGGAAGACCCAGTACTTC. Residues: CASSRNTRTDRKTQYF.

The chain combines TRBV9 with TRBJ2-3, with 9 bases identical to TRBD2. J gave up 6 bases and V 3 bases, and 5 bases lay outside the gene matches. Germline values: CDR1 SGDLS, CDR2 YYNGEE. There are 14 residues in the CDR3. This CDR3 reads CASSEAGGRDTQYF. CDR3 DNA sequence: TGTGCCAGCAGCGAAGCGGGAGGACGGGATACGCAGTATTTT.

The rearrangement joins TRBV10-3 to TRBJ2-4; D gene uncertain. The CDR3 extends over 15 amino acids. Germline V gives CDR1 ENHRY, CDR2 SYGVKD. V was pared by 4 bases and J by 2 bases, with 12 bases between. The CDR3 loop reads CAISGGSQTKNIQYF. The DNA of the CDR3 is TGTGCCATCAGTGGCGGCAGCCAAACCAAAAACATTCAGTACTTC.

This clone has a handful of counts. The CDR3 DNA reads as TGTGCCAGCAGTAAGGGGCGGGGACAGGGCTACGAGCAGTACTTC. Amino acid sequence: CASSKGRGQGYEQYF. The J gene is TRBJ2-7, the V gene TRBV2, with 9 bases that match TRBD1. Germline values: CDR1 SNHLY, CDR2 FYNNEI. CDR3 length equals 15 residues. Trimming cost V 5 bases and J 3 bases; bases outside gene matches: 8.

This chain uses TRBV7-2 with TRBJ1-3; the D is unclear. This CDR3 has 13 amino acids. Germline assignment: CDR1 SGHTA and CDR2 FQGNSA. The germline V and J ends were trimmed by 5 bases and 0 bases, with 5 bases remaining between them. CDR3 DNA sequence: TGTGCCAGCAGCGTGAGCTCTGGAAACACCATATATTTT. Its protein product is CASSVSSGNTIYF.

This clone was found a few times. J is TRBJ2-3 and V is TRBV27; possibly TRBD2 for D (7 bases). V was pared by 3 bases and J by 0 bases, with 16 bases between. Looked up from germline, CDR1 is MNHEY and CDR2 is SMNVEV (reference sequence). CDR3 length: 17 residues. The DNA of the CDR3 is TGTGCCAGCAGTTTTATGGGAGGGGGATCTAGCACAGATACGCAGTATTTT. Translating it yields CASSFMGGGSSTDTQYF.

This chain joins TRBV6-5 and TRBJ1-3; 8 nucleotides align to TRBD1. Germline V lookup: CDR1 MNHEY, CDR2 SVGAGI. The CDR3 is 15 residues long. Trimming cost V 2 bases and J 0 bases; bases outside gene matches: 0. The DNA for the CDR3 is TGTGCCAGCAGTTACGGGACAGGCTCTGGAAACACCATATATTTT. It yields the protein CASSYGTGSGNTIYF.